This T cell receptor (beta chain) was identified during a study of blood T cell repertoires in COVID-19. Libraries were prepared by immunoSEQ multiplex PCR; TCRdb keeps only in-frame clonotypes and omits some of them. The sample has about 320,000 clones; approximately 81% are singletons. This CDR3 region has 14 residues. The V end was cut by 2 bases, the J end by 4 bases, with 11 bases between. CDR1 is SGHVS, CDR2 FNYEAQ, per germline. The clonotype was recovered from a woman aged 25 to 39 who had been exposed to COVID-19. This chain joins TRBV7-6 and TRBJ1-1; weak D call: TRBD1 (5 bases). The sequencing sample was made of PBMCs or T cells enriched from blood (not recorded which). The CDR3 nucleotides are TGTGCCAGCAGCTTACAGGGAATGATCACTGAAGCTTTCTTT. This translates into CASSLQGMITEAFF.